This T cell receptor beta chain was observed in a study of CD8+ T cells in alopecia areata. Whole-study results and caveats: Normal skin contains resident alphabeta T cells, and these are also sequenced in scalp samples. In scalp, tofacitinib significantly decreased clonality and expanded CD8+ clones among the top 100.

Remarks on this clone: Antigen unknown. Distinct nucleotide sequences in the sample also encode this CDR3.

As to treatment: oral pan-JAK inhibitor, 5-10 mg twice daily. Sorting of PBMCs yielded the CD4+ and CD8+ T cells. In each case, RNA was isolated and then reverse transcribed into cDNA as the sequencing template. TCRdb keeps only in-frame clones here, not all; method: immunoSEQ multiplex PCR. The sample records around 200,000 clones, roughly 64% being singletons. Trimming left V 0 bases short and J 0 bases short, with 2 bases between. The germline V gene encodes CDR1 GTSNPN and CDR2 SVGIG (reference sequence). CDR3 length: 12 amino acids. Sequences were derived from CD4+ T cells sorted from blood, sampled at week 4, from a patient treated with tofacitinib. The receptor was isolated from a human donor with alopecia areata. The V gene is TRBV30, the J gene TRBJ1-1; D gene ambiguous. CDR3 region: CAWSVLNTEAFF. In nucleotides, the CDR3 is TGTGCCTGGAGTGTATTGAACACTGAAGCTTTCTTT.